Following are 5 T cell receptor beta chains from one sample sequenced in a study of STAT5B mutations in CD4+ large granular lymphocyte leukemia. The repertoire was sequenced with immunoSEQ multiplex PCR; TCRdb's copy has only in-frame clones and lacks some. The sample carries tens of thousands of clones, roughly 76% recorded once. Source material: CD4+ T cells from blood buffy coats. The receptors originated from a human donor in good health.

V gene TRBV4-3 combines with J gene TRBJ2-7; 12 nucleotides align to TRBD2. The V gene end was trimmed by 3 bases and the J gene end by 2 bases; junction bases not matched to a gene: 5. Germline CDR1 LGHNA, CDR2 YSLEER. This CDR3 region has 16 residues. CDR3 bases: TGCGCCAGCAGCCAGATCGGACTAGCGGGACCCTACGAGCAGTACTTC. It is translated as CASSQIGLAGPYEQYF.

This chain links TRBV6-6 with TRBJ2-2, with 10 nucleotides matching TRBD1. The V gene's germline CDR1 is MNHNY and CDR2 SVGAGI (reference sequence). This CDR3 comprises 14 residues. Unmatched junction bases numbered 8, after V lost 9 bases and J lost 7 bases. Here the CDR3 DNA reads TGTGCCAGTGTTGACAGGGGGCTTAGCGGGGAGCTGTTTTTT. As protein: CASVDRGLSGELFF.

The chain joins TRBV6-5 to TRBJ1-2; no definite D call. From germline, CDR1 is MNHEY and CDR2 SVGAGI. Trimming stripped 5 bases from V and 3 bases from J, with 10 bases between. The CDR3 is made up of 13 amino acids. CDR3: CASSEGWDYGYTF. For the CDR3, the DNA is TGTGCCAGCAGTGAAGGATGGGACTATGGCTACACCTTC.

The CDR3 sequence: CASSAEAGTGKETQYF. CDR3 sequence (DNA): TGCGCCAGCAGCGCGGAAGCCGGGACAGGTAAAGAGACCCAGTACTTC. The rearrangement joins TRBV5-1 to TRBJ2-5, with 8 nucleotides matching TRBD1. CDR1 and CDR2 (germline): SGHRS, YFSETQ. With V trimmed by 4 bases and J by 3 bases, 11 bases remained unmatched. The CDR3 has 16 residues.

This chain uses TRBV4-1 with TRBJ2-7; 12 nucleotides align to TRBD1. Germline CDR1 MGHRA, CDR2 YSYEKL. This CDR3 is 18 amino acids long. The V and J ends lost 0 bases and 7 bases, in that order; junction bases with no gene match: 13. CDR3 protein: CASSQESVSGQGAGEQYF. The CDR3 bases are TGCGCCAGCAGCCAAGAAAGTGTCTCGGGACAGGGGGCAGGAGAGCAGTACTTC.